Shown below are 9 T cell receptor beta chains from a single sample sequenced in a study of T cell changes during pregnancy in multiple sclerosis (dated by TCRdb to about 2019). Libraries came from the immunoSEQ multiplex PCR assay. TCRdb limited this immuneACCESS table to in-frame rearrangements with V and J called. A share of clones is missing; checked studies link under half to unresolved V genes, and the rest is unexplained. The sample table contains about 70,000 clones; only one count was recorded for over 80% of them. The top ten clonotypes cover about 2% of the sample. The starting material was peripheral blood, obtained before pregnancy. The receptors shown here come from a female donor with multiple sclerosis, enrolled in a pregnancy study.

The rearrangement uses TRBV29-1 and TRBJ2-3; TRBD2 might be the D (5 bases). The V gene's germline CDR1 is SQVTM and CDR2 ANQGSEA. The CDR3 is 13 amino acids. Trimming removed 3 bases at V and 1 base at J, with 8 bases between. The DNA for the CDR3 is TGCAGCGTTGACGGGGAAGGCACAGATACGCAGTATTTT. Its protein product is CSVDGEGTDTQYF.

CDR3 DNA sequence: TGTGCCAGCAGCGAGACAGGCTCCTATGGCTACACCTTC. It yields the protein CASSETGSYGYTF. The rearrangement links TRBV6-5 to TRBJ1-2; D perhaps matches TRBD1 (6 bases). Deletions cut 6 bases from V and 4 bases from J, with 12 bases between. Germline CDR1 reads MNHEY; CDR2 reads SVGAGI. This CDR3 region has 13 residues.

CDR3 amino acids: CASSQDNSYGELFF. The CDR3 DNA follows: TGCGCCAGCAGCCAAGATAATAGTTACGGGGAGCTGTTTTTT. This chain uses TRBV4-3 with TRBJ2-2; no clear D gene. CDR1 is LGHNA and CDR2 is YSLEER in the germline V gene. Between the trimmed V and J ends, which lost 0 bases and 7 bases, there was a span of 9 bases. The CDR3 is 14 residues long.

This chain joins TRBV18 and TRBJ1-4, with TRBD1 as a possible D gene (6 bases). Trimming pared 3 bases from V and 0 bases from J, leaving 14 bases between. The CDR3 sequence is 17 residues long. Germline V CDR1 and CDR2: KGHSH, LQKENI. CDR3 DNA sequence: TGTGCCAGCTCACCTCATTCAACAGGGTCAACTAATGAAAAACTGTTTTTT. Protein sequence: CASSPHSTGSTNEKLFF.

This clone was detected only once. V is TRBV28 and J is TRBJ2-3, with D tentatively TRBD2 (5 bases). This CDR3 has 13 residues. Per germline, CDR1 MDHEN and CDR2 SYDVKM. V shed 11 bases and J shed 1 base, with 13 bases lying between them. Written as DNA, the CDR3 is TGTGCCTCCCAAGGTAGCGGCACAGATACGCAGTATTTT. Residues: CASQGSGTDTQYF.

This clone was detected only once. The CDR3 bases are TGTGCCAGCAGTCTTTTTACGGGGGGCGCCCTGAACACTGAAGCTTTCTTT. Translating it yields CASSLFTGGALNTEAFF. The gene calls are TRBV28 and TRBJ1-1; possibly TRBD1 for D (6 bases). CDR3 size: 17 residues. Germline-derived CDR1 and CDR2 are MDHEN and SYDVKM. The V end was cut by 5 bases, the J end by 0 bases, with 19 bases between.

The chain has TRBV6-4 and TRBJ2-3; D not certain. Between the trimmed V and J ends, which lost 0 bases and 0 bases, there was a span of 4 bases. Per germline, CDR1 MRHNA and CDR2 SNTAGT. This CDR3 has 14 residues. The CDR3: CASSDSTSTDTQYF. For the CDR3, the DNA is TGTGCCAGCAGTGACTCGACTAGCACAGATACGCAGTATTTT.

This clone has more than one count but fewer than ten. The chain has TRBV7-2 and TRBJ1-1; 7 bases are shared with TRBD1. Unmatched junction bases numbered 8, after V lost 3 bases and J lost 4 bases. The length of the CDR3 is 15 residues. Germline V gives CDR1 SGHTA, CDR2 FQGNSA. CDR3 residues: CASSFAGQTGTEAFF. In DNA, the CDR3 is TGTGCCAGCAGCTTTGCGGGACAGACTGGCACTGAAGCTTTCTTT.

CDR3 in DNA: TGCAGTGCTAACAGCTACAATGGCTACACCTTC. Translation: CSANSYNGYTF. The chain links TRBV20-1 to TRBJ1-2, with D uncertain. CDR3 length: 11 residues. From germline, CDR1 is DFQATT and CDR2 SNEGSKA (reference sequence). Trimming left V 4 bases short and J 6 bases short, with 9 bases between.